This T cell receptor beta chain was recovered during a study of regulatory T cells in long-lasting Graves disease. Indicated time point: newly diagnosed GD, antithyroid drugs for less than 3 months. PBMC-derived RNA was used for the TCR library. CDR3-region Arm-PCR and iRepertoire HTBI primers produced the TCR beta libraries. TCRdb passed the multiplex PCR reads through MiXCR, listing each CDR3 protein once. The sample has about 440,000 distinct CDR3 sequences; roughly 15% are singletons. This clonotype was counted many times. Separately, the same data were catalogued under a study of T cells in Graves' hyperthyroidism and ophthalmopathy.

The clonotype was recovered from a woman aged 18-29 years with Graves disease. This sample comprised peripheral blood mononuclear cells (PBMCs), obtained at new diagnosis, from a patient treated with antithyroid drugs.

In DNA, the CDR3 is TGTGCCAACCATGGAAACGGACAGGGCACCTTTAGCAATCAGCCCCAGCATTTT. Translated: CANHGNGQGTFSNQPQHF. The V and J genes are TRBV2 and TRBJ1-5; the match to TRBD1 covers 8 bases. CDR1 is SNHLY and CDR2 is FYNNEI in the germline V gene. The V segment lost 10 bases and the J segment 0 bases; nucleotides outside the gene matches: 17. CDR3 size: 18 residues.